The clone carrying this TCR beta chain came up many times. These data belong to a study of low-dose radiotherapy and immunotherapy resistance in tumors. Whole-study context: Every 2 weeks, cohort 1 got 0.5 Gy, reaching 6.5 Gy to the planning target volume. 1 Gy per fraction was delivered to Cohort 2 every two weeks, for 13 Gy total over 26 weeks. Intravenous ipilimumab 1 mg/kg every six weeks was given with nivolumab 240 mg every two weeks. Patients took aspirin 300 mg by mouth once daily. This continued for four cycles, starting on cycle 1 day 1.

Indicated time point: before trial treatment. TRAV- and TRBV-specific primers primed first-strand cDNA, covering alpha and beta chains. A constant-region primer paired with the V-primer adapter amplified TCRs over around 18 PCR cycles. TCRdb fed the reads into MiXCR, producing one record per CDR3 protein. The sample records 80,000 to 95,000 distinct CDR3 sequences, 9% to 9.5% being singletons. Germline CDR1 LGHNA, CDR2 YNFKEQ. V was shortened by 0 bases and J by 0 bases, with 12 bases between the two germline ends. This CDR3 has 17 residues. The chain links TRBV4-2 to TRBJ1-3; the D is unclear. This clonotype was sampled from a male donor with prostate cancer. The sequences come from PBMCs, collected before treatment. DNA of the CDR3: TGTGCCAGCAGCCAAGATCGGTCGGTTGACTCTGGAAACACCATATATTTT. Protein sequence: CASSQDRSVDSGNTIYF.